This is a list of T cell receptor beta chains from one sample in a study of T-cell memory formation after mild COVID-19. One entry per CDR3 protein, called by TCRdb with MiXCR from the 5' RACE reads. The top ten clones hold roughly 23% of a sample with around 300,000 distinct CDR3 sequences, roughly an eighth of them seen once. Input material: PBMCs or a T cell subset sorted from them (not recorded which). Every receptor here comes from a man between 18 and 35 years old who had mild COVID-19 (a few samples of this study predate the infection). Cell type and time point are not known. Each CDR3 is given without its conserved first and last residue.

j_call: TRBJ2-3
v_call: TRBV7-3
cdr3_aa: ASSPDRYPDTQY

j_call: TRBJ2-3
v_call: TRBV20-1
cdr3_aa: SAKRWDGDTDTQY

j_call: TRBJ1-1
v_call: TRBV7-6
cdr3_aa: ASSSTVPPYWAF

j_call: TRBJ1-1
v_call: TRBV5-1
cdr3_aa: ASSSGGGYEAF

j_call: TRBJ2-5
v_call: TRBV20-1
cdr3_aa: SARDPSLGVRETQY

j_call: TRBJ2-7
v_call: TRBV4-3
cdr3_aa: ASSRTSGGAYEQY

j_call: TRBJ1-2
v_call: TRBV6-5
cdr3_aa: ASRRAQANYGYT

j_call: TRBJ2-2
v_call: TRBV27
cdr3_aa: ASSFLRTGNNKELF

j_call: TRBJ1-1
v_call: TRBV20-1
cdr3_aa: SARALGDAEAF

j_call: TRBJ1-6
v_call: TRBV2
cdr3_aa: ASSESAPSSYNSPLH

j_call: TRBJ2-4
v_call: TRBV11-2
cdr3_aa: ASSLASGNNIQY

j_call: TRBJ2-3
v_call: TRBV4-2
cdr3_aa: ASSQGSDTDTQY

j_call: TRBJ1-6
v_call: TRBV5-1
cdr3_aa: ASSLGSGTVIGSPLH

j_call: TRBJ2-3
v_call: TRBV7-3
cdr3_aa: ASSITSGGADTQY

j_call: TRBJ1-3
v_call: TRBV14
cdr3_aa: ASSQRWRPSGNTIY

j_call: TRBJ2-3
v_call: TRBV18
cdr3_aa: ASSRQGATDTQY